This TCR beta chain was captured by sequencing in a study of T cell repertoires in cytomegalovirus infection. Across the whole study: Indications of both CMV infection and matching HLA type were provided by public TCR beta signatures. Study outcomes and limitations: Accumulated public TCR beta family frequency recognized individuals carrying CMV together with the relevant HLA. CMV-specific TCR beta clonotypes restricted by HLA-C dominated the ex vivo response.

MiXCR, run by TCRdb on the reads, gives a single entry per CDR3 protein. Of approximately 250,000 distinct CDR3 sequences in the sample, approximately 22% were seen once. Details on this clonotype: As yet, its antigen is unknown.

The CDR3 has 15 residues. The V gene lost 0 bases and the J gene lost 5 bases, with 13 bases spanning the gap. Looked up from germline, CDR1 is MNHEY and CDR2 is SMNVEV (reference sequence). The clonotype originates from a human donor in good health (CMV status not recorded). Some clones in this sample may be carry-over from other donors' samples. Sequenced input: CD8+ T cells from PBMCs. The chain carries TRBV27 and TRBJ2-5; D possibly uses TRBD1 or TRBD2 (6 bases each). This CDR3 is CASSLSMGGLETQYF. The CDR3 DNA sequence: TGTGCCAGCAGTTTATCGATGGGGGGCCTGGAGACCCAGTACTTC.